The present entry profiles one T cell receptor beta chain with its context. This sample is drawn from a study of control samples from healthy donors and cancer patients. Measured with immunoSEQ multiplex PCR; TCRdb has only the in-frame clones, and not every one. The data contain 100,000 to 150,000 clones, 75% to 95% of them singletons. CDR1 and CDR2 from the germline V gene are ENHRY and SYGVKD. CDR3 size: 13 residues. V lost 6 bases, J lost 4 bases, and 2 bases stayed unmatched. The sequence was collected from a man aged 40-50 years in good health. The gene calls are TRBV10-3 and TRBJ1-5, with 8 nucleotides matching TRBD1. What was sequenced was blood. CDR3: CAIRDRENQPQHF. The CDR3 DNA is TGTGCCATCAGGGACAGGGAAAATCAGCCCCAGCATTTT.